The 5 T cell receptor beta chains below come from one sample, sequenced in a study of T cell responses to AZD1222 COVID-19 vaccine. The data were produced by immunoSEQ multiplex PCR, yet TCRdb's version contains in-frame clones alone and is incomplete. Altogether 150,000 to 200,000 clones are present, 92% being singletons, with the ten largest covering 8% to 13%. Sequences were derived from peripheral blood, sampled on day 0 of AZD1222 vaccination. Receptor source: an adult in good health.

The chain employs TRBV12-3 or TRBV12-4 and TRBJ2-5; TRBD2 matches at 8 bases. The trim removed 4 bases at V and 4 bases at J, leaving 2 bases unmatched. The CDR3 has 13 amino acids. CDR3 bases: TGTGCCAGCAGTTCACGGGAGGGAGAGACCCAGTACTTC. The encoded protein is CASSSREGETQYF.

This clone has only one observation. The junction differs from germline at one of its ends, possibly a read error. V is TRBV29-1 and J is TRBJ1-1, with unresolved D. There are 10 residues in the CDR3. Germline CDR1 reads SQVTM; CDR2 reads ANQGSEA. This CDR3 is CGVLNTEAFF. CDR3 sequence (DNA): TGCGGCGTTCTGAACACTGAAGCTTTCTTT.

V usage is TRBV9 and J usage is TRBJ2-2; D may be TRBD2 (6 bases). Germline CDR1 is SGDLS and CDR2 is YYNGEE. Trimming pared 6 bases from V and 2 bases from J, leaving 20 bases between. This CDR3 is built from 17 residues. The CDR3 sequence: CASTEWGVGQNTGELFF. In DNA form, the CDR3 reads TGTGCCAGCACCGAGTGGGGGGTAGGGCAAAACACCGGGGAGCTGTTTTTT.

This clone appeared once. The chain employs TRBV6-1 and TRBJ2-6; maybe TRBD2 (5 bases). The CDR3 length is 18 residues. Trimming removed 0 bases at V and 1 base at J, with 13 bases between. Germline V lookup: CDR1 MNHNS, CDR2 SASEGT. The CDR3 region has the DNA TGTGCCAGCAGTGAAGCGAGCCTCCCGGGATCTGGGGCCAACGTCCTGACTTTC. It encodes CASSEASLPGSGANVLTF.

V is TRBV7-9 and J is TRBJ1-4, with D possibly TRBD1 on 6 matching bases. Trimming took off 4 bases at V and 3 bases at J, with 12 bases between the two ends. CDR1 and CDR2 from the germline V gene are SEHNR and FQNEAQ (reference sequence). The CDR3 contains 15 residues. CDR3: CASSSGRGSNEKLFF. The CDR3 DNA reads TGTGCCAGCAGCTCCGGCAGGGGTTCTAATGAAAAACTGTTTTTT.